This T cell receptor (beta chain) was profiled in a study of T-cell memory formation after mild COVID-19. This clonotype was seen only a few times. MiXCR, applied by TCRdb to the 5' RACE reads, yields one record per CDR3 protein. The sample contains tens of thousands of distinct CDR3 sequences, about 15% of which appear only once. V was trimmed by 0 bases and J by 4 bases, leaving 12 bases between them. This CDR3 is built from 15 residues. CDR1 is SGHRS, CDR2 YFSETQ, per germline. The receptor was derived from a man younger than 30 who had mild COVID-19 (a few samples of this study predate the infection). Cell type and time point are not known. The chain links TRBV5-1 to TRBJ2-3; D is unclear. The specimen sequenced was PBMCs or a T cell subset sorted from them (not recorded which). CDR3 amino acids: CASSLAEHRSDTQYF. DNA of the CDR3: TGCGCCAGCAGCTTGGCCGAGCACAGATCAGATACGCAGTATTTT.